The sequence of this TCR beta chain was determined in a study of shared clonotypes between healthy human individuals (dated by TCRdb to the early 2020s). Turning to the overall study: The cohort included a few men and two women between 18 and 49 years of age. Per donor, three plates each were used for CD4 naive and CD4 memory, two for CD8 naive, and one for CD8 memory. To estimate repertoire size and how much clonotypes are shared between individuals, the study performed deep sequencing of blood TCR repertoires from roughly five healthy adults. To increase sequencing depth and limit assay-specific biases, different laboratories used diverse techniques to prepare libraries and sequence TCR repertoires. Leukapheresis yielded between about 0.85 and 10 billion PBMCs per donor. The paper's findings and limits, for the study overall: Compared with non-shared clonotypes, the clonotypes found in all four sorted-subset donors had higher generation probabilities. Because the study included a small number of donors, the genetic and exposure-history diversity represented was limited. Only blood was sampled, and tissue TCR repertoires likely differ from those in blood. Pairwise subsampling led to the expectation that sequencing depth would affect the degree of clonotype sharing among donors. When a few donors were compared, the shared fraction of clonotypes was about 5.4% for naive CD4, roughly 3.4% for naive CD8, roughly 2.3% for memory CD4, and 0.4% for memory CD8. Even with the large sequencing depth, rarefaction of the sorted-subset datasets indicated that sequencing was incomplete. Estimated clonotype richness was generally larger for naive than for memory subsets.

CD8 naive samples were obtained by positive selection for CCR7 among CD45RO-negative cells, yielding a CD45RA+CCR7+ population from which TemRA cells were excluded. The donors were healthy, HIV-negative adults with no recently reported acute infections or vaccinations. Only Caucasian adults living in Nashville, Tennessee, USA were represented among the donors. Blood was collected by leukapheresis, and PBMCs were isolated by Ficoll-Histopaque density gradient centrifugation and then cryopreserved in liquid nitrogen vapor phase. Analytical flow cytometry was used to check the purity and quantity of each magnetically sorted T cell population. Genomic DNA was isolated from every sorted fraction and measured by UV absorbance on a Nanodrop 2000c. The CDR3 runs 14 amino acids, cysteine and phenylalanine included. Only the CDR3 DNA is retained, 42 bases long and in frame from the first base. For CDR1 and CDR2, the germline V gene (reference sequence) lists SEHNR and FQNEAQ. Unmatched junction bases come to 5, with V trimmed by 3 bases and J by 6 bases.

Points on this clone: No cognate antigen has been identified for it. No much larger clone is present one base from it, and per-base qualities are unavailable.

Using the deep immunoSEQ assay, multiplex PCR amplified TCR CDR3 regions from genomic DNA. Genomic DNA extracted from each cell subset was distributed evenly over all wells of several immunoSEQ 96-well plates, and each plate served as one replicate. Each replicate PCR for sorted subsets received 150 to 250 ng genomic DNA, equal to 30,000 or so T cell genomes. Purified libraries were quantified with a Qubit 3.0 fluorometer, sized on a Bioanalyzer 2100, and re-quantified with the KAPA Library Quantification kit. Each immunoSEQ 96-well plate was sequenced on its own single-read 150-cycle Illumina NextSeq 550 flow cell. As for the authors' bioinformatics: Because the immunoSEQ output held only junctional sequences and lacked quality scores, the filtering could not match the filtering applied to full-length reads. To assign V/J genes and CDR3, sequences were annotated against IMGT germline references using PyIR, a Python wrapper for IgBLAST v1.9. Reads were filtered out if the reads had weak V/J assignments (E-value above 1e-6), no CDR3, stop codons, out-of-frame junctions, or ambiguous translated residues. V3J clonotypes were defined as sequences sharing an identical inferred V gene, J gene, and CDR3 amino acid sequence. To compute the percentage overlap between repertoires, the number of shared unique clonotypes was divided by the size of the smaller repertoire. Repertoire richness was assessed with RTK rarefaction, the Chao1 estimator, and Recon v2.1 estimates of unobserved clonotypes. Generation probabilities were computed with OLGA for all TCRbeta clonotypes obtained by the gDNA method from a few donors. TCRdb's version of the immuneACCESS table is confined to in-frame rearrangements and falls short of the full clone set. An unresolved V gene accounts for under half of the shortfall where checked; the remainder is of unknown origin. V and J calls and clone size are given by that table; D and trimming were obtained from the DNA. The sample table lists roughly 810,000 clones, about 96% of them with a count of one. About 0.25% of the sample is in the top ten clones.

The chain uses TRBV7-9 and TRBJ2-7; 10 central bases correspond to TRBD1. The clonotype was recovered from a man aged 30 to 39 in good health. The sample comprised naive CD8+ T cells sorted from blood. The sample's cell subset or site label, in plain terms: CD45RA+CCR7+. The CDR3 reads CASSLGQGRSEQYF. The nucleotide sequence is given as TGTGCCAGCAGCTTGGGACAGGGGCGAAGCGAGCAGTACTTC.